The T cell receptor beta chain described here comes from a study of response to subunit inactivated influenza vaccine. Study-level findings and limits: There was a suggestion from the authors that each seasonal influenza vaccination recruits few new T cells.

CDR3 length equals 15 residues. Trimming at V came to 5 bases and at J to 1 base, leaving 6 bases not matched to a gene. Germline CDR1 SSHAT, CDR2 FNYEAQ (reference sequence). This clonotype was counted a few times. The antigen is not known. TCRdb analysed the RT-PCR reads with MiXCR anew, one entry per CDR3 protein. The sample records fewer than 400,000 distinct CDR3 sequences, less than 25% being singletons. The chain uses TRBV7-7 and TRBJ2-5; TRBD2 matches 8 bases. This sequence was found in a man aged 50 to 75 who received an inactivated influenza vaccine. Here the sequenced sample was PBMCs from blood, taken about 20 months after vaccination. CDR3 in DNA: TGTGCCAGCAGCACAACTAGCGGACCCCAAGAGACCCAGTACTTC. Translated: CASSTTSGPQETQYF. Together with reference TRBV7-7 and TRBJ2-5, the CDR3 gives the full variable domain: GAGVSQSPRYKVTKRGQDVTLRCDPISSHATLYWYQQALGQGPEFLTYFNYEAQPDKSGLPSDRFSAERPEGSISTLTIQRTEQRDSAMYRCASSTTSGPQETQYFGPGTRLLVL.